This section outlines one T cell receptor beta chain sequence together with its context. As yet, its antigen is unknown. This sample is drawn from a study of T cell responses to AZD1222 COVID-19 vaccine. General study points: In the spike-specific TCR repertoire, nearly half reportedly target unmutated variant regions. Vaccine-associated CD4 TCRs ranged over spike, dominating at 160-218 and 743-854. White British ancestry dominated among donors, who included more females, and clonal diversity was possibly underestimated.

TCRdb keeps only in-frame clones here, not all; method: immunoSEQ multiplex PCR. The table shows 110,000 or so clones, with roughly nine tenths occurring only once. The CDR3 totals 16 residues. Unmatched junction bases numbered 9, after V lost 3 bases and J lost 3 bases. Germline V CDR1 and CDR2: KGHSH, LQKENI. The sample here was peripheral blood, taken on day 0 of AZD1222 vaccination. The source of this sequence is an adult in good health. This chain joins TRBV18 and TRBJ2-5, with 8 positions matching TRBD1. The CDR3 nucleotides are TGTGCCAGCTCACCTCTCGGACAGGGACAAGAAGAGACCCAGTACTTC. It encodes CASSPLGQGQEETQYF.